The 6 T cell receptor beta chains in this list originate from one sample, sequenced in a study of CD8 T cells in Susac syndrome. The RNA, about 0.45 to 1 ug, was put through reverse transcription using random hexamers. TCRdb reprocessed the immunoSEQ multiplex PCR reads with MiXCR, giving one entry per CDR3 protein. The table records about 140,000 distinct CDR3 sequences, 95% of them present only once. The sequencing sample was made of CD4+ T cells from PBMCs. All receptors derive from a human donor with Susac syndrome.

The gene calls are TRBV4-1 and TRBJ1-5, with no clear D. V gave up 1 base and J gave up 2 bases, with 12 bases separating them. CDR1 and CDR2 (germline): MGHRA, YSYEKL. This CDR3 is 16 amino acids long. The CDR3: CASSQGAWEGNQPQHF. The CDR3 coding sequence is TGCGCCAGCAGCCAAGGAGCGTGGGAGGGCAATCAGCCCCAGCATTTT.

This chain connects TRBV5-6 to TRBJ1-2; D gene unclear. Between the trimmed V and J ends, which lost 2 bases and 2 bases, there was a span of 10 bases. Per germline, CDR1 SGHDT and CDR2 YYEEEE. This CDR3 spans 14 amino acids. CDR3 residues: CASSFAGANYGYTF. The CDR3 DNA follows: TGTGCCAGCAGCTTTGCAGGTGCCAACTATGGCTACACCTTC.

The CDR3 DNA reads TGTGCCAGCAGCGTCGCGGAGCGGCGACCCTACGAGCAGTACTTC. Its protein is CASSVAERRPYEQYF. This chain links TRBV5-4 with TRBJ2-7, with a tentative D call TRBD2 (5 bases). Trimming removed 4 bases at V and 2 bases at J, with 16 bases between. Per germline, CDR1 SGHNT and CDR2 YYREEE (reference sequence). This CDR3 has 15 amino acids.

The V gene is TRBV5-8, the J gene TRBJ1-2; weak D call: TRBD1 (6 bases). CDR3 size: 15 residues. Germline V gene sequence: CDR1 SGHTS, CDR2 YDEGEE. The V gene lost 0 bases and the J gene lost 4 bases, with 13 bases spanning the gap. CDR3 DNA sequence: TGTGCCAGCAGCTTGGGACAGGCTGGACCCTATGGCTACACCTTC. Translated: CASSLGQAGPYGYTF.

The J gene is TRBJ1-5, the V gene TRBV18; 9 positions agree with TRBD1. The CDR3 contains 15 residues. Germline CDR1 KGHSH, CDR2 LQKENI. Unmatched junction bases numbered 2, after V lost 4 bases and J lost 1 base. CDR3 nucleotides: TGTGCCAGCTCACTACAGGGGGCCAGCAATCAGCCCCAGCATTTT. Amino acids: CASSLQGASNQPQHF. Filled out from reference TRBV18 and TRBJ1-5, the complete variable domain reads NAGVMQNPRHLVRRRGQEARLRCSPMKGHSHVYWYRQLPEEGLKFMVYLQKENIIDESGMPKERFSAEFPKEGPSILRIQQVVRGDSAAYFCASSLQGASNQPQHFGDGTRLSIL.

This chain connects TRBV30 to TRBJ2-7; D may be TRBD1 (6 bases). Trimming took 8 bases from V and 3 from J, leaving 11 bases between them. Germline loops: CDR1 GTSNPN, CDR2 SVGIG (reference sequence). This CDR3 has 11 residues. CDR3 bases: TGTGCCATGGACAGAAACTACGAGCAGTACTTC. It codes for CAMDRNYEQYF.